The present TCR beta chain was sequenced within a study of blood T cell repertoires in COVID-19. Study information: Acute and convalescent COVID-19 samples came from the United States, Italy and Spain.

The germline gives CDR1 LNHNV, CDR2 YYDKDF (reference sequence). The CDR3 totals 15 residues. The J segment lost 6 bases and the V segment lost 5 bases, leaving 8 bases of the junction unmatched. Only in-frame clones appear in the TCRdb table, and some are missing; sequencing was by immunoSEQ multiplex PCR. The sample has some 160,000 clones; around 90% are singletons. Sequencing input: peripheral blood. The chain joins TRBV15 to TRBJ2-7, with TRBD2 identical over 12 bases. This clonotype was sampled from a man between 45 and 60 years old who had recovered from COVID-19. CDR3 in DNA: TGTGCCACCAGCGTACTAGCGGGAGGTCCCCCCGAGCAGTACTTC. Its protein is CATSVLAGGPPEQYF.